One and the same sample provided the 16 T cell receptor beta chains below, sequenced in a study of early T cells in non-severe SARS-CoV-2 infection. TCRdb processed the 5' RACE reads anew with MiXCR; each CDR3 protein has one entry. Of more than 70,000 distinct CDR3 sequences in the sample, roughly 13% were seen once. Sequenced material: whole blood. Receptors originate from an adult who was a healthcare worker with PCR-confirmed SARS-CoV-2 infection or an uninfected control (not recorded which).

This clonotype was found many times. The CDR3 nucleotides are TGTGCCACCAAGGGACAGGGCGGTGAGCAGTTCTTC. This sequence encodes CATKGQGGEQFF. V gene TRBV24-1 combines with J gene TRBJ2-1, with TRBD1 matching over 9 bases. V gave up 8 bases and J gave up 9 bases; unmatched junction bases: 4. The CDR3 runs 12 residues. CDR1 and CDR2 (germline): KGHDR, SFDVKD.

J is TRBJ2-1 and V is TRBV11-2, with 8 bases aligning to TRBD1. CDR1 SGHAT and CDR2 FQNNGV come from the germline V gene. V shed 1 base, J shed 6 bases, and the junction held 8 bases outside the gene matches. This CDR3 contains 16 residues. The CDR3 here is CASSLAPTGAGNEQFF. The CDR3, as DNA: TGTGCCAGCAGCTTAGCTCCGACAGGGGCGGGCAATGAGCAGTTCTTC.

This clonotype was seen at least ten times. The DNA of the CDR3 is TGTGCCATCAGTGACTTGACTTCCGAGCAGTACTTC. This gives the protein CAISDLTSEQYF. V gene TRBV10-3 combines with J gene TRBJ2-7, with D unresolved. V gave up 3 bases and J gave up 6 bases, with 9 bases separating them. The CDR3 extends over 12 amino acids. Looked up from germline, CDR1 is ENHRY and CDR2 is SYGVKD.

V gene TRBV30 combines with J gene TRBJ2-3, with 7 bases matching TRBD2. V was pared by 2 bases and J by 6 bases, with 11 bases of the junction left unmatched. The germline V gene encodes CDR1 GTSNPN and CDR2 SVGIG (reference sequence). The CDR3 is 15 amino acids. CDR3: CAWSLLAGDLDTQYF. The DNA of the CDR3 is TGTGCCTGGAGTTTACTGGCGGGGGACCTGGATACGCAGTATTTT.

J is TRBJ2-4 and V is TRBV28; D unresolved. V was clipped by 6 bases and J by 8 bases, with 14 bases between them. CDR3 size: 13 residues. Germline V gene sequence: CDR1 MDHEN, CDR2 SYDVKM. CDR3 sequence (DNA): TGTGCCAGCAGGGCTGCTGGGAAATACATTCAGTACTTC. Translation gives CASRAAGKYIQYF.

Many counts were recorded for this clonotype. V and J are TRBV5-4 and TRBJ2-1, with no clear D. Germline V gene sequence: CDR1 SGHNT, CDR2 YYREEE (reference sequence). This CDR3 contains 13 residues. Trimming removed 7 bases from V and 1 base from J, with 9 bases in between. CDR3 in DNA: TGTGCCAGCTCCCAGATTTCCTACAATGAGCAGTTCTTC. Its protein is CASSQISYNEQFF.

This clonotype was detected ten times or more. The genes are TRBV5-5 and TRBJ1-5, with TRBD1 matching 7 bases. Trimming removed 0 bases from V and 4 bases from J; junction bases left unmatched: 10. The germline V gene has CDR1 SGHKS and CDR2 YYEKEE (reference sequence). This CDR3 has 17 residues. CDR3 protein: CASSLEVGGPLNQPQHF. The CDR3 nucleotides read TGTGCCAGCAGCTTGGAAGTAGGGGGCCCCTTAAATCAGCCCCAGCATTTT.

The chain joins TRBV5-5 to TRBJ1-4, with D hard to call. The CDR3 has 15 amino acids. Trimming left V 0 bases short and J 7 bases short, with 13 bases between. Germline assignment: CDR1 SGHKS and CDR2 YYEKEE (reference sequence). This CDR3 is CASSLATWGGEKLFF. Written as DNA, the CDR3 is TGTGCCAGCAGCTTGGCCACGTGGGGTGGTGAAAAACTGTTTTTT.

This clonotype came up once. The rearrangement links TRBV29-1 to TRBJ2-7, with D possibly TRBD1 on 6 matching bases. V dropped 6 bases and J dropped 2 bases, with 17 bases sitting between them. Germline loops: CDR1 SQVTM, CDR2 ANQGSEA. The CDR3 spans 14 residues. The CDR3 sequence: CSVGFGSGAYEQYF. The CDR3 nucleotides are TGCAGCGTCGGCTTTGGGTCAGGGGCCTACGAGCAGTACTTC.

Ten or more counts support this clonotype. V gene TRBV7-9 combines with J gene TRBJ2-1; D is perhaps TRBD2 (5 bases). The CDR3 consists of 13 residues. Germline CDR1 SEHNR, CDR2 FQNEAQ (reference sequence). Trimming left V 1 base short and J 7 bases short, with 8 bases between. In nucleotides, the CDR3 is TGTGCCAGCAGCTTAGTTGGCGGGAATGAGCAGTTCTTC. Encoded protein: CASSLVGGNEQFF.

This clonotype has a count of ten or more. The chain carries TRBV6-4 and TRBJ1-2; TRBD1 matches 7 bases. This CDR3 spans 15 amino acids. J lost 7 bases, V lost 3 bases, and 11 bases had no gene match. Germline CDR1 is MRHNA and CDR2 is SNTAGT. DNA for the CDR3: TGTGCCAGCAGTGAACTCGGGGGACAGTCTACTGGCTACACCTTC. Translation gives CASSELGGQSTGYTF.

V is TRBV6-1 and J is TRBJ1-1; possible D gene TRBD1, 6 bases. Trimming took off 7 bases at V and 0 bases at J, with 15 bases between the two ends. The CDR3 covers 15 residues. CDR1 and CDR2 (germline): MNHNS, SASEGT. The CDR3 DNA sequence: TGTGCCAGCAAGAGGGGGGCAGGGATGAACACTGAAGCTTTCTTT. It yields the protein CASKRGAGMNTEAFF.

The chain is built from TRBV9 and TRBJ1-1; a weak D match, TRBD1 (5 bases). V lost 4 bases, J lost 3 bases, and 13 bases lay in between. The CDR3 spans 14 residues. Germline lookup yields CDR1 SGDLS and CDR2 YYNGEE. This CDR3 reads CASSLTREDTEAFF. CDR3 DNA: TGTGCCAGCAGCCTCACCAGGGAGGACACTGAAGCTTTCTTT.

This clonotype was detected only a few times. J is TRBJ1-2 and V is TRBV7-9; 7 bases fit TRBD1. The V and J ends lost 6 bases and 2 bases, in that order; junction bases with no gene match: 6. Germline CDR1 is SEHNR and CDR2 is FQNEAQ (reference sequence). The CDR3 has 14 residues. CDR3 region: CASSLGGVNYGYTF. The CDR3 nucleotides read TGTGCCAGCAGTCTAGGGGGCGTCAACTATGGCTACACCTTC.

This clonotype has ten or more counts. The rearrangement links TRBV20-1 to TRBJ2-1; D is perhaps TRBD2 (7 bases). Trimming took 0 bases from V and 9 from J, leaving 24 bases between them. This CDR3 has 17 amino acids. Per germline, CDR1 DFQATT and CDR2 SNEGSKA (reference sequence). DNA for the CDR3: TGCAGTGCTAGAGATCCCCTGGCGCGGGGGCCTTCCCCTGAGCAGTTCTTC. Protein sequence: CSARDPLARGPSPEQFF.

This clonotype was found many times. The chain has TRBV7-2 and TRBJ1-2; D ambiguous. V lost 0 bases to trimming and J lost 8 bases, with 10 bases between them. Germline V gene data show CDR1 as SGHTA and CDR2 as FQGNSA. The CDR3 is 13 amino acids. The CDR3 here is CASSLAPGIGYTF. DNA for the CDR3: TGTGCCAGCAGCTTAGCGCCAGGCATCGGCTACACCTTC.